This TCR beta chain was retrieved from a study of cytomegalovirus exposure and HLA in healthy donors. Findings and caveats of the study: In a later analysis, TCR association rates varied by HLA locus: DRB1 most, HLA-C fewest. Several of the most significant clusters appeared linked to common viral pathogens, based on a later analysis.

It was with 60 Vbeta and 13 Jbeta primers that the PCR ran. Here immunoSEQ multiplex PCR was the method, and the copy in TCRdb shows in-frame clones only, minus some. The sample includes about 170,000 clones, approximately 85% of them seen just once. A remark on this clone: Its antigen is not known.

The sequencing sample was made of PBMCs. The TCR originated in a young man in good health and CMV-seropositive.

The CDR3 DNA is TGCGCCAGCAGTACCGGGACTAGCGGCACCGGGGAGCTGTTTTTT. Translating it yields CASSTGTSGTGELFF. The V call is TRBV10-1, the J call TRBJ2-2, with 11 bases that match TRBD2. Germline V CDR1 and CDR2: WNHNN, SYGVQD (reference sequence). The J segment lost 4 bases and the V segment lost 5 bases, leaving 3 bases of the junction unmatched. The length of the CDR3 is 15 residues.